This T cell receptor beta chain was identified in a study of cytomegalovirus exposure and HLA in healthy donors. Study outcomes and limitations: The study labeled roughly 160 TCR beta chains cytomegalovirus-associated. An analysis that was carried out later associated some 17,000 TCR beta sequences with HLA alleles at 0.05 false discovery rate. As was reported, the HLA-A and HLA-B alleles of most subjects were accurately predicted from TCR beta sequences. Later, an analysis found that common viral pathogens appeared to be linked with several of the most significant clusters.

PCR employed 60 Vbeta and 13 Jbeta primers. Sequencing used immunoSEQ multiplex PCR; TCRdb keeps in-frame clones, though not all of them. The table records 85,000 to 100,000 clones, about four fifths of them present only once. Notes on this clone: Its cognate antigen is unknown.

Germline assignment: CDR1 SGDLS and CDR2 YYNGEE. This CDR3 is 14 amino acids long. Trimming removed 4 bases from V and 0 bases from J, with 8 bases in between. The chain employs TRBV9 and TRBJ1-5; D unresolved. The TCR comes from a male donor in good health and CMV-seropositive. The sequenced material came from PBMCs. CDR3 in DNA: TGTGCCAGCAGCCCTCGAGATAGCAATCAGCCCCAGCATTTT. Its protein is CASSPRDSNQPQHF.